These 19 T cell receptor beta chains came from one sample sequenced in a study of Graves' ophthalmopathy and Graves' hyperthyroidism. Amplified TCR beta CDR3 regions were obtained using RNA transcripts as template. Investigators did first-round RT-PCR with HTBI primers, then second-round multiplex PCR. TCRdb ran MiXCR on the multiplex PCR reads and lists one entry per CDR3 protein. The sample yields 400,000 to 500,000 distinct CDR3 sequences, around 21% seen once. Sequencing used peripheral blood. The origin of the receptors is a woman under 30 with stable Graves' hyperthyroidism.

J is TRBJ2-7 and V is TRBV6-1, with 9 positions matching TRBD1. Germline V gene data show CDR1 as MNHNS and CDR2 as SASEGT. CDR3 size: 11 residues. V was clipped by 11 bases and J by 4 bases; unmatched bases: 3. The CDR3 reads CAGGQGYEQYF. CDR3 DNA sequence: TGTGCCGGAGGACAGGGGTACGAGCAGTACTTC.

This clonotype was recorded a few times. This chain links TRBV11-2 with TRBJ2-6, with unresolved D. V was cut by 6 bases and J by 1 base, with 1 base left in between. The length of the CDR3 is 12 residues. CDR1 is SGHAT and CDR2 is FQNNGV in the germline V gene. CDR3 loop: CASRSGANVLTF. The DNA of the CDR3 is TGTGCCAGCAGATCTGGGGCCAACGTCCTGACTTTC.

This clonotype was observed at least ten times. A read error may produce the germline difference seen at one junction end. The chain employs TRBV5-1 and TRBJ1-1; D ambiguous. CDR1 and CDR2 from the germline V gene are SGHRS and YFSETQ. This CDR3 contains 13 residues. The CDR3: CASSLGLNTEAFF. CDR3 nucleotide sequence: TGTGCCAGCAGCTTAGGGCTGAACACTGAAGCTTTCTTT.

The chain has TRBV6-2 or TRBV6-3 and TRBJ1-2; D may be TRBD1 (5 bases). Trimming cost V 5 bases and J 8 bases, with 21 bases left between them. Germline-derived CDR1 and CDR2 are MNHEY and SVGEGT. The length of the CDR3 is 15 residues. CDR3 bases: TGTGCCAGCAGTGACGGTCGGGGGAGCCTGAGAGGCTACACCTTC. Amino acid sequence: CASSDGRGSLRGYTF.

This clonotype was picked up a small number of times. The chain links TRBV25-1 to TRBJ2-5, with 8 positions matching TRBD2. Germline V gene sequence: CDR1 MGHDK, CDR2 SYGVNS. Trimming took 1 base from V and 3 from J; bases not matched to a gene: 4. The CDR3 contains 15 residues. The CDR3 loop is CASSELGAGEETQYF. The CDR3 DNA reads as TGTGCCAGCAGTGAATTGGGAGCGGGAGAAGAGACCCAGTACTTC.

This clonotype was detected ten times or more. The chain combines TRBV6-5 with TRBJ1-2, with D tentatively TRBD1 (6 bases). The germline gives CDR1 MNHEY, CDR2 SVGAGI. Trimming took 2 bases from V and 4 from J, leaving 11 bases between them. This CDR3 spans 14 amino acids. The CDR3 DNA reads as TGTGCCAGCAGTTACCTGAGAGGGGGCTATGGCTACACCTTC. Its protein is CASSYLRGGYGYTF.

This clonotype was observed a single time. The rearrangement links TRBV6-1 to TRBJ1-1, with D perhaps TRBD1 (5 bases). V was cut by 6 bases and J by 5 bases, with 16 bases left in between. The germline CDR1 and CDR2 sequences are MNHNS and SASEGT. This CDR3 region has 14 residues. CDR3 loop: CASSFGGLRTEAFF. In nucleotides, the CDR3 is TGTGCCAGCAGCTTCGGGGGGTTACGGACTGAAGCTTTCTTT.

At least ten counts were recorded for this clonotype. The chain has TRBV12-3 or TRBV12-4 and TRBJ2-5; 14 bases are shared with TRBD2. The J segment lost 3 bases and the V segment lost 3 bases, leaving 6 bases of the junction unmatched. The CDR3 length is 17 residues. CDR3 coding DNA: TGTGCCAGCAGTTTGCGAAGGGGACTAGCGGGAGAAGAGACCCAGTACTTC. Its protein product is CASSLRRGLAGEETQYF.

In its sample, this clonotype was seen many times. The chain has TRBV6-1 and TRBJ2-4; D is undetermined. CDR1 is MNHNS, CDR2 SASEGT, per germline. Deletions cut 2 bases from V and 8 bases from J, with 7 bases between. The CDR3 runs to 12 residues. CDR3 residues: CASSERLDIQYF. CDR3 bases: TGTGCCAGCAGTGAAAGGTTAGACATTCAGTACTTC.

This clonotype appeared a few times. The V call is TRBV20-1, the J call TRBJ1-3; no clear D gene. Trimming removed 1 base from V and 3 bases from J, with 13 bases in between. Germline V lookup: CDR1 DFQATT, CDR2 SNEGSKA (reference sequence). The CDR3 is 15 residues long. This CDR3 is CSARGGAGNGNTIYF. The CDR3 DNA sequence: TGCAGTGCTAGAGGCGGCGCGGGGAATGGAAACACCATATATTTT.

This clonotype was picked up many times. V is TRBV7-8 and J is TRBJ1-3; the D is unclear. The length of the CDR3 is 16 residues. Trimming cost V 5 bases and J 0 bases, with 14 bases left between them. CDR1 and CDR2 (germline): SGHVS, FQNEAQ. The CDR3 DNA reads TGTGCCAGCAGCATTCGGTCGGCGAGCTCTGGAAACACCATATATTTT. Translating it yields CASSIRSASSGNTIYF.

The chain uses TRBV4-1 and TRBJ2-7; D unresolved. CDR3 length equals 14 residues. V lost 2 bases and J 5 bases, leaving 13 bases between the germline ends. Germline CDR1 reads MGHRA; CDR2 reads YSYEKL. CDR3 DNA: TGCGCCAGCAGCCAAAACCCCAATCAGGACGAGCAGTACTTC. Amino acids: CASSQNPNQDEQYF.

Ten or more counts support this clonotype. This chain uses TRBV11-2 with TRBJ2-7; TRBD1 is a possible D gene (5 bases). Germline V CDR1 and CDR2: SGHAT, FQNNGV. The V gene lost 3 bases and the J gene lost 4 bases, with 16 bases spanning the gap. The CDR3 consists of 15 residues. The CDR3 reads CASSFPFRAGYEQYF. CDR3 coding DNA: TGTGCCAGCAGCTTCCCCTTTCGAGCAGGGTACGAGCAGTACTTC.

The table lists this clonotype with a count of one. This chain links TRBV2 with TRBJ2-2, with D perhaps TRBD1 (6 bases). The germline V gene has CDR1 SNHLY and CDR2 FYNNEI. The CDR3 contains 11 residues. V shed 6 bases and J shed 15 bases, with 14 bases lying between them. The CDR3: CASRARGLLFF. The CDR3 bases are TGTGCCAGCAGGGCGAGGGGGTTGTTGTTTTTT.

The CDR3 sequence is CASSEVGRGDTQYF. Here the CDR3 DNA reads TGTGCCAGCAGTGAAGTGGGCCGGGGGGATACGCAGTATTTT. This chain connects TRBV6-1 to TRBJ2-3, with D maybe TRBD2 (6 bases). The CDR3 totals 14 residues. Germline CDR1 reads MNHNS; CDR2 reads SASEGT. V was cut by 1 base and J by 6 bases, with 11 bases left in between.

This clonotype was recorded at least ten times. This chain joins TRBV13 and TRBJ2-2; D not certain. Germline loops: CDR1 PRHDT, CDR2 FYEKMQ (reference sequence). The CDR3 length is 14 residues. The V end lost 6 bases, the J end lost 4 bases, and 12 bases lay between the germline ends. The CDR3 sequence is CASRAPLGTGELFF. As DNA, the CDR3 is TGTGCCAGCAGAGCACCCCTTGGCACCGGGGAGCTGTTTTTT. The variable domain in full, completed from reference TRBV13 and TRBJ2-2, reads AAGVIQSPRHLIKEKRETATLKCYPIPRHDTVYWYQQGPGQDPQFLISFYEKMQSDKGSIPDRFSAQQFSDYHSELNMSSLELGDSALYFCASRAPLGTGELFFGEGSRLTVL.

This clonotype was detected a few times. Since the CDR3 does not end with the conserved phenylalanine or tryptophan, this likely comes from a read error. The DNA is omitted, as the CDR3 cannot be located on it reliably, and the CDR3 follows TCRdb's listing. This chain uses TRBV30 with TRBJ2-2. Counting both end residues, the CDR3 totals 13 amino acids. Germline V gene sequence: CDR1 GTSNPN, CDR2 SVGIG (reference sequence). This CDR3 reads CAWSSREIGELCL.

This clonotype was counted ten times or more. The DNA for the CDR3 is TGTGCCAGTAGTTCACTCAGGGGGGCAGGGAACACTGAAGCTTTCTTT. Protein: CASSSLRGAGNTEAFF. The rearrangement uses TRBV19 and TRBJ1-1; 7 nucleotides line up with TRBD1. The CDR3 runs to 16 residues. V dropped 5 bases and J dropped 1; count of bases not matched to a gene: 10. Germline V gene lookup returns CDR1 LNHDA and CDR2 SQIVND (reference sequence).

This clonotype was recorded at least ten times. The rearrangement links TRBV7-3 to TRBJ2-5; D might be TRBD2 (6 bases). The V end was cut by 2 bases, the J end by 5 bases, with 24 bases between. Per germline, CDR1 SGHTA and CDR2 FQGTGA. CDR3 length: 18 amino acids. CDR3 loop: CASSLGAPGTRGAETQYF. For the CDR3, the DNA is TGTGCCAGCAGCTTAGGTGCCCCTGGAACGCGCGGGGCGGAGACCCAGTACTTC.